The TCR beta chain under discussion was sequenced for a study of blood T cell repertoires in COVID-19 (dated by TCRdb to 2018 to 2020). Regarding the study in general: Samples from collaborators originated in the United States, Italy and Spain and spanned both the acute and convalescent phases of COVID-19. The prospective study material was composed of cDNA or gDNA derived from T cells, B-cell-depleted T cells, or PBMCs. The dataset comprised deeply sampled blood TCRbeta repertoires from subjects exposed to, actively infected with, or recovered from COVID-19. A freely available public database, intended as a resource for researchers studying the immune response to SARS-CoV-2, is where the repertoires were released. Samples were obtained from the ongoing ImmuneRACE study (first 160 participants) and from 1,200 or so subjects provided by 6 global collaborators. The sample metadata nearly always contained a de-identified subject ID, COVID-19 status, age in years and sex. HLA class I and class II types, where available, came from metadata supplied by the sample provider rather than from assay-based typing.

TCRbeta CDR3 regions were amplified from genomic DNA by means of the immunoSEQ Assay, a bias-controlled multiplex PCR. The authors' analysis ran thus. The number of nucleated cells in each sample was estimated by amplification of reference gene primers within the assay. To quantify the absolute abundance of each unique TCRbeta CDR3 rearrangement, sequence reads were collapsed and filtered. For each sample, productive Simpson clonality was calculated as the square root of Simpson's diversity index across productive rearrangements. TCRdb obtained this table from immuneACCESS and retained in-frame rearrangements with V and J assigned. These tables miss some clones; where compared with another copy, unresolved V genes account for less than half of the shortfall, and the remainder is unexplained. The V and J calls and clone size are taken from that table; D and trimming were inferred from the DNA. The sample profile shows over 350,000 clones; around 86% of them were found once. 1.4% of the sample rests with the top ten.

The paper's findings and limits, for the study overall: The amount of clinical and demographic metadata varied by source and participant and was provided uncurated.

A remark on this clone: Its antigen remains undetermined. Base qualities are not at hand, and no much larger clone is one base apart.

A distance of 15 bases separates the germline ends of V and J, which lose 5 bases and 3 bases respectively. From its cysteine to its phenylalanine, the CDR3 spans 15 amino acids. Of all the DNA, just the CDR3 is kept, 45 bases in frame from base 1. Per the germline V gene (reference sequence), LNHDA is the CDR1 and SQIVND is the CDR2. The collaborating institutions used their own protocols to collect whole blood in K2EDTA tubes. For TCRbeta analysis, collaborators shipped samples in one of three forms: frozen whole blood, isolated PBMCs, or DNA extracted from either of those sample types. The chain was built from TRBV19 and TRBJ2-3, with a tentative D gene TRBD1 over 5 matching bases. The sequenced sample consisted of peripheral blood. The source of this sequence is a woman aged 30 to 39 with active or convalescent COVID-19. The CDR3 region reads CASSPGRVGTDTQYF. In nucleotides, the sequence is TGTGCCAGTAGTCCGGGCAGGGTTGGTACAGATACGCAGTATTTT.